This T cell receptor beta chain derives from a study of T cell repertoires in cytomegalovirus infection. One entry per CDR3 protein, called by TCRdb with MiXCR from the reads. The data contain fewer than 550,000 distinct CDR3 sequences, approximately 33% of them singletons. Points from the study as a whole: CMV-specific HLA-C-restricted TCR beta clonotypes dominated the ex vivo response.

In the case of this clonotype: Its antigen remains unknown.

CDR1 is KGHDR, CDR2 SFDVKD, per germline. V dropped 3 bases and J dropped 6; count of bases not matched to a gene: 6. The CDR3 sequence is 14 residues long. The chain employs TRBV24-1 and TRBJ1-2; 7 bases map to TRBD1. The source of this sequence is a human donor in good health (CMV status not recorded). Some clones in this sample may be carry-over from other donors' samples. The specimen was PBMCs. The CDR3 protein is CATSDPTDRDGYTF. DNA of the CDR3: TGTGCCACCAGTGATCCTACTGACAGGGATGGCTACACCTTC.